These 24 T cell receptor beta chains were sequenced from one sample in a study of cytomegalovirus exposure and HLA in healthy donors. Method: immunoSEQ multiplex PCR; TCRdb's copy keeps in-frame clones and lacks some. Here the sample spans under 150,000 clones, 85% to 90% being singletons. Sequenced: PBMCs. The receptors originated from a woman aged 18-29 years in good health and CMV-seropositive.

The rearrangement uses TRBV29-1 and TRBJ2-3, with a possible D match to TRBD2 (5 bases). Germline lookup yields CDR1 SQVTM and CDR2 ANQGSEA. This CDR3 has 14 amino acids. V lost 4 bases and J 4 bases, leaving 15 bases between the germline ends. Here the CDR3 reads CSVALDSSADTQYF. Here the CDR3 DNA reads TGCAGCGTTGCACTAGATTCATCTGCAGATACGCAGTATTTT.

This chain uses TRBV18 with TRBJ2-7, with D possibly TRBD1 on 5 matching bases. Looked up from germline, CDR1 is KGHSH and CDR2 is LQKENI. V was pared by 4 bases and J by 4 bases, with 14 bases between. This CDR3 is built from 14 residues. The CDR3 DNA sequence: TGTGCCAGCTCACAACCGGACATTGATTACGAGCAGTACTTC. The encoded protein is CASSQPDIDYEQYF.

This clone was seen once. CDR3 DNA: TGTGCCAGCAGTCCCCGGACAGCTCAGGAGTGGGTCTCTGGAAACACCATATATTTT. This sequence encodes CASSPRTAQEWVSGNTIYF. The chain employs TRBV2 and TRBJ1-3; a weak D match, TRBD1 (6 bases). Per germline, CDR1 SNHLY and CDR2 FYNNEI. The CDR3 consists of 19 residues. The V and J ends lost 5 bases and 0 bases respectively, with 23 bases between them. Based on the CDR3 plus reference TRBV2 and TRBJ1-3, the full variable domain is EPEVTQTPSHQVTQMGQEVILRCVPISNHLYFYWYRQILGQKVEFLVSFYNNEISEKSEIFDDQFSVERPDGSNFTLKIRSTKLEDSAMYFCASSPRTAQEWVSGNTIYFGEGSWLTVV.

CDR3 sequence (DNA): TGTGCCATCAGCTCAGGTGTAGACTCTGGAAACACCATATATTTT. Translating gives CAISSGVDSGNTIYF. The chain uses TRBV10-3 and TRBJ1-3, with unresolved D. The germline V gene has CDR1 ENHRY and CDR2 SYGVKD. This CDR3 region has 15 residues. V was clipped by 6 bases and J by 0 bases, with 12 bases between them.

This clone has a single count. CDR3 protein: CASSETSGYTDTQYF. CDR3 nucleotides: TGTGCCAGCAGCGAGACTAGCGGTTACACAGATACGCAGTATTTT. The rearrangement joins TRBV9 to TRBJ2-3; 9 bases map to TRBD2. This CDR3 region has 15 residues. After removal of 3 bases from V and 2 bases from J, the junction contained 4 bases not matched to a gene. Germline V gene lookup returns CDR1 SGDLS and CDR2 YYNGEE.

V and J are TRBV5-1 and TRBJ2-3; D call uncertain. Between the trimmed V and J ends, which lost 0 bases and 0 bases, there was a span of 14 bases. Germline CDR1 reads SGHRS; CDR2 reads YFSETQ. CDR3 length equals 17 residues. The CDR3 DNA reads TGCGCCAGCAGCTTGGGAACACGACTCTTGAGCACAGATACGCAGTATTTT. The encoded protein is CASSLGTRLLSTDTQYF.

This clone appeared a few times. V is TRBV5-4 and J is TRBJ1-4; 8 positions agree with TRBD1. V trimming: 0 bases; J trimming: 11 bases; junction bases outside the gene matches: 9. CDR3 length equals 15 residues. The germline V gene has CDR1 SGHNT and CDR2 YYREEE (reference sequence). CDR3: CASSLGQGAREKLFF. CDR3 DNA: TGTGCCAGCAGCTTGGGGCAGGGGGCAAGGGAGAAACTGTTTTTT. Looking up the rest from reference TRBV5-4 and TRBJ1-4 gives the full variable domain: ETGVTQSPTHLIKTRGQQVTLRCSSQSGHNTVSWYQQALGQGPQFIFQYYREEENGRGNFPPRFSGLQFPNYSSELNVNALELDDSALYLCASSLGQGAREKLFFGSGTQLSVL.

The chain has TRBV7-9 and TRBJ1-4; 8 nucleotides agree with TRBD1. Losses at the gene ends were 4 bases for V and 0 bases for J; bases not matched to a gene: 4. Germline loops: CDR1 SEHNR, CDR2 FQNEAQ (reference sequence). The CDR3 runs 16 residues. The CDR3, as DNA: TGTGCCAGCAGCTACGGGGACAGGCCAACTAATGAAAAACTGTTTTTT. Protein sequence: CASSYGDRPTNEKLFF.

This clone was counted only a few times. Here the CDR3 DNA reads TGTGCCAGCAGCCTTGGACAGGGCAATGGCTACACCTTC. Its protein product is CASSLGQGNGYTF. This sequence joins TRBV6-5 and TRBJ1-2, with TRBD1 matching over 8 bases. Per germline, CDR1 MNHEY and CDR2 SVGAGI. J was trimmed by 6 bases and V by 6 bases; bases with no gene match: 6. This CDR3 spans 13 amino acids.

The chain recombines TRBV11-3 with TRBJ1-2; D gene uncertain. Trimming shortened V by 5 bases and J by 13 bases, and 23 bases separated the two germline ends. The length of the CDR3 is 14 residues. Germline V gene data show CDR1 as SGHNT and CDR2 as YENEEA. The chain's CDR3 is CASSPTGRRIGVTF. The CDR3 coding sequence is TGTGCCAGCAGCCCAACCGGCCGGCGGATCGGTGTCACCTTC.

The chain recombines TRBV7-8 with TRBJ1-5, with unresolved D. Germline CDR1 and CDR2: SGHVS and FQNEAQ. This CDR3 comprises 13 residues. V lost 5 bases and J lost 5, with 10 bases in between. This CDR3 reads CASSPNEDQPQHF. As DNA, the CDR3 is TGTGCCAGCAGCCCGAACGAGGATCAGCCCCAGCATTTT.

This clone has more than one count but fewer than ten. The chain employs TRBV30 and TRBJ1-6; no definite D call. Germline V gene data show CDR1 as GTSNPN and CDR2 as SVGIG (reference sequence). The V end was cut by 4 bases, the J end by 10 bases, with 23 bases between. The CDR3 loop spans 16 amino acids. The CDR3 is CAWTGPLHRRRSPLHF. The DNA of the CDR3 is TGTGCCTGGACCGGCCCTCTACACAGAAGAAGGTCACCCCTCCACTTT.

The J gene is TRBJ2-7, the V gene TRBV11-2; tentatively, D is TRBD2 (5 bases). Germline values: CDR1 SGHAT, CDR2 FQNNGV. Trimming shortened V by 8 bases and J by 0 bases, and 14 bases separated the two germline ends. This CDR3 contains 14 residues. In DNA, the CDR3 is TGTGCCAGCCGGTCGGGAAGGAGCTCCTACGAGCAGTACTTC. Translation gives CASRSGRSSYEQYF. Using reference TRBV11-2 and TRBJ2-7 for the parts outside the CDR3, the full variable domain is EAGVAQSPRYKIIEKRQSVAFWCNPISGHATLYWYQQILGQGPKLLIQFQNNGVVDDSQLPKDRFSAERLKGVDSTLKIQPAKLEDSAVYLCASRSGRSSYEQYFGPGTRLTVT.

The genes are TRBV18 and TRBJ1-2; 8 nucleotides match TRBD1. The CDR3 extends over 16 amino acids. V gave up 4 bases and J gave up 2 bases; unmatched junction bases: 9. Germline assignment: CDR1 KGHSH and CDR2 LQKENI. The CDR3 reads CASSLGQGIGNYGYTF. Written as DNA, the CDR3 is TGTGCCAGCTCACTCGGACAGGGCATAGGAAACTATGGCTACACCTTC.

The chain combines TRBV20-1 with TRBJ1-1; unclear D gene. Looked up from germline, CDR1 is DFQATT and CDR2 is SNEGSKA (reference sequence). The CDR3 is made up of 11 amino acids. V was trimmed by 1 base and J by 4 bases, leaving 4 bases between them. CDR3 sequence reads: CSARGSTEAFF. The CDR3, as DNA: TGCAGTGCTAGAGGGAGCACTGAAGCTTTCTTT.

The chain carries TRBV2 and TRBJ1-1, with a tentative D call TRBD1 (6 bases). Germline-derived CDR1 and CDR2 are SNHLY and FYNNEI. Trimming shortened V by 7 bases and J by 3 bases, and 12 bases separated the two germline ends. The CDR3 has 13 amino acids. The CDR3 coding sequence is TGTGCCAGCAAAGGCAGGGGATACACTGAAGCTTTCTTT. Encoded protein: CASKGRGYTEAFF.

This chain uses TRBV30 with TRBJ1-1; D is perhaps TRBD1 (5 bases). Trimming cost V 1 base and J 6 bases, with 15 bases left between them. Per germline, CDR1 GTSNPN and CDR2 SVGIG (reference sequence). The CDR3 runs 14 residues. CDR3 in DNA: TGTGCCTGGAGTGATGCAGGGCTAGGGGCTGAAGCTTTCTTT. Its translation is CAWSDAGLGAEAFF.

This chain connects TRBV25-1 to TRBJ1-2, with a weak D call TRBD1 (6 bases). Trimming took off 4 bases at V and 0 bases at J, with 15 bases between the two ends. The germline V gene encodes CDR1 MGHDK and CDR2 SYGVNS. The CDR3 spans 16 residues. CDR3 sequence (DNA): TGTGCCAGCAGTGTTCTGGGAGGGGGAGCTAACTATGGCTACACCTTC. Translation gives CASSVLGGGANYGYTF.

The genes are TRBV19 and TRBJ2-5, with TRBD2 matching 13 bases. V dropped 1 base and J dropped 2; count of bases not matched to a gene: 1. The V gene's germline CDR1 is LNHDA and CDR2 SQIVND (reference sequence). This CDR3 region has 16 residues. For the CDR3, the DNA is TGTGCCAGTAGTATAGGACTAGCGGGGGGTCAAGAGACCCAGTACTTC. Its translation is CASSIGLAGGQETQYF. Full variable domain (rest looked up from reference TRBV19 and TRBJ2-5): DGGITQSPKYLFRKEGQNVTLSCEQNLNHDAMYWYRQDPGQGLRLIYYSQIVNDFQKGDIAEGYSVSREKKESFPLTVTSAQKNPTAFYLCASSIGLAGGQETQYFGPGTRLLVL.

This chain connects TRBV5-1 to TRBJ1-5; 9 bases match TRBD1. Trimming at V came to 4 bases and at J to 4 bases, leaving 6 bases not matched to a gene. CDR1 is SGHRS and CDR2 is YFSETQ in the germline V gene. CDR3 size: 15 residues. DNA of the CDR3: TGCGCCAGCAGCCTCGGGACAGGGAGGAATCAGCCCCAGCATTTT. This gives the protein CASSLGTGRNQPQHF.

CDR3 region: CASSPNYGEQYF. As DNA, the CDR3 is TGTGCCAGCAGTCCTAACTACGGAGAGCAGTACTTC. V and J are TRBV7-2 and TRBJ2-7; D is unresolved. Germline values: CDR1 SGHTA, CDR2 FQGNSA. The length of the CDR3 is 12 residues. Trimming took off 6 bases at V and 7 bases at J, with 13 bases between the two ends.

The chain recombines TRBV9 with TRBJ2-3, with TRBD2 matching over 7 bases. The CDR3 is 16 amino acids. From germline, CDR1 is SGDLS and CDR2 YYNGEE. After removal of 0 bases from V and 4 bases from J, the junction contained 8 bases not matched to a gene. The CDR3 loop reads CASSVVLAGEADTQYF. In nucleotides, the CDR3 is TGTGCCAGCAGCGTAGTCCTTGCGGGAGAAGCAGATACGCAGTATTTT.

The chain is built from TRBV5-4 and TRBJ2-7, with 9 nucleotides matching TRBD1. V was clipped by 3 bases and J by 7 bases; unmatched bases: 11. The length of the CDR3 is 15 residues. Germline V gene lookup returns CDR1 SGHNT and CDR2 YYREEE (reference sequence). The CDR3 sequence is CASSSSDRGFGEQYF. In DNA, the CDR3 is TGTGCCAGCAGCTCGAGTGACAGGGGGTTTGGTGAGCAGTACTTC.

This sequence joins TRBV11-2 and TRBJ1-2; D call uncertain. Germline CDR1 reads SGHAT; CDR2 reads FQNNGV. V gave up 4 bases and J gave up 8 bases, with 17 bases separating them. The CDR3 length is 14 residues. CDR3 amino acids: CASSSLSRDSGYTF. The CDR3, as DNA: TGTGCCAGCAGCTCGCTTTCGCGTGATAGCGGCTACACCTTC. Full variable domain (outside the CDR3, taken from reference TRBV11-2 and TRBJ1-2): EAGVAQSPRYKIIEKRQSVAFWCNPISGHATLYWYQQILGQGPKLLIQFQNNGVVDDSQLPKDRFSAERLKGVDSTLKIQPAKLEDSAVYLCASSSLSRDSGYTFGSGTRLTVV.